The clone carrying this T cell receptor beta chain has a count of ten or more. The TCRbeta library was prepared with unique molecular identifiers. In TCRdb, the PCR reads were re-called with MiXCR into one record per CDR3 protein. The sample lists some 640,000 distinct CDR3 sequences, around 17% seen once, with 1.1% in the top ten. The data stem from a study of T-cell reconstitution after alpha-beta-depleted transplantation in children. Sequencing was performed on PBMCs from the stem cell graft donor, taken from the stem cell graft. This receptor was identified in a human donor who donated a stem cell graft to a child with acute myeloid leukemia.

The CDR3 spells CSAPLAGTDTQYF. The CDR3 DNA reads as TGCAGTGCTCCCCTAGCCGGTACAGATACGCAGTATTTT. V gene TRBV20-1 combines with J gene TRBJ2-3; possibly TRBD2 for D (5 bases). CDR1 and CDR2 from the germline V gene are DFQATT and SNEGSKA (reference sequence). The CDR3 is 13 residues long. Trimming stripped 5 bases from V and 3 bases from J, with 12 bases between.